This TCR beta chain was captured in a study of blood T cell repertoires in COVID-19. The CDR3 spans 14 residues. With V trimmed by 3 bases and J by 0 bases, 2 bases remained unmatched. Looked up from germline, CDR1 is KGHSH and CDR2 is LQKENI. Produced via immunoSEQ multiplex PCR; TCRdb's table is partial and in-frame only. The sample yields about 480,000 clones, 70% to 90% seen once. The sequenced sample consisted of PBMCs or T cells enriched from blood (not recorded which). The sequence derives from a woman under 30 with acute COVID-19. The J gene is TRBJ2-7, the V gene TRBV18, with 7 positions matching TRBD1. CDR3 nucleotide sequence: TGTGCCAGCTCACCCCAGGGGGTCTCCTACGAGCAGTACTTC. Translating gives CASSPQGVSYEQYF.